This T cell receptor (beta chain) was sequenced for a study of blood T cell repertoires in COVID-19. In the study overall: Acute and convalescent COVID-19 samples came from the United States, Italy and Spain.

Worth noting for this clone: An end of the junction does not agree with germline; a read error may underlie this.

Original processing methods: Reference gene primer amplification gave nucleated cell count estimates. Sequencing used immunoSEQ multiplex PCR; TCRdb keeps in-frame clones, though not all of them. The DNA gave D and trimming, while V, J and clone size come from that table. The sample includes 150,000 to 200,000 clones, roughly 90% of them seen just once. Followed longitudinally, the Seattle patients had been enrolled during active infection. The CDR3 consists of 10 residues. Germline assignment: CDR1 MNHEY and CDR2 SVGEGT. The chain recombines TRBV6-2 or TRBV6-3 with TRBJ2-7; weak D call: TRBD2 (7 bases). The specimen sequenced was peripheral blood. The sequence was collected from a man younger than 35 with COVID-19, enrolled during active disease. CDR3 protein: CASSYGGAKF. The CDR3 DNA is TGTGCCAGCAGTTACGGGGGGGCCAAATTC.